These T cell receptor beta chains were read from a single sample in a study of control samples from healthy donors and cancer patients. Using immunoSEQ multiplex PCR, the repertoire was profiled, and TCRdb retains in-frame clones only, with some absent. The sample contains 90,000 to 130,000 clones, 70% to 90% of which appear only once. Source material: PBMCs. These TCRs come from an older woman with lung cancer. Each CDR3 is given with its conserved first and last residue. The order of the fields is clone size, V gene, J gene, D gene, CDR3 DNA, CDR3 protein. D genes are given only for firm matches. Where a row states a size, it is once, few, many or the class of an expanded clone; other rows omit it.

abundance: NA; v_gene: TRBV7-6; j_gene: TRBJ2-1; d_gene: TRBD1; CDR3nt: TGTGCCAGCAGCTTAAGGACAGGGGCGCTGGATGAGCAGTTCTTC; CDR3aa: CASSLRTGALDEQFF
abundance: NA; v_gene: TRBV3-1/TRBV3-2; j_gene: TRBJ1-6; d_gene: NA; CDR3nt: TGTGCCAGCAGCCGGGCCTCAGGGTCACCCCTCCACTTT; CDR3aa: CASSRASGSPLHF
abundance: NA; v_gene: TRBV3-1/TRBV3-2; j_gene: TRBJ2-1; d_gene: TRBD2; CDR3nt: TGTGCCAGCAGCCAAGATCCCGGACTAGCAGGAAATGAGCAGTTCTTC; CDR3aa: CASSQDPGLAGNEQFF
abundance: once; v_gene: TRBV19; j_gene: TRBJ1-6; d_gene: TRBD1; CDR3nt: TGTGCCAGTAGTCTTGGACAGGTCATCTATAATTCACCCCTCCACTTT; CDR3aa: CASSLGQVIYNSPLHF
abundance: NA; v_gene: TRBV27; j_gene: TRBJ1-3; d_gene: NA; CDR3nt: TGTGCCAGCAGCCCCACCTGGGGGCCCCCGGGAAACACCATATATTTT; CDR3aa: CASSPTWGPPGNTIYF
abundance: once; v_gene: TRBV30; j_gene: TRBJ1-4; d_gene: NA; CDR3nt: TGTGCCTGGAGTGCAACTAATGAAAAACTGTTTTTT; CDR3aa: CAWSATNEKLFF
abundance: NA; v_gene: TRBV27; j_gene: TRBJ1-2; d_gene: NA; CDR3nt: TGTGCCAGCAGTTTCTGGGGATCGAGTAACTATGGCTACACCTTC; CDR3aa: CASSFWGSSNYGYTF
abundance: few; v_gene: TRBV19; j_gene: TRBJ1-5; d_gene: TRBD1; CDR3nt: TGTGCCAGTAGTATAGCCGACAGGGCCTTCAATCAGCCCCAGCATTTT; CDR3aa: CASSIADRAFNQPQHF
abundance: NA; v_gene: TRBV6-2/TRBV6-3; j_gene: TRBJ2-7; d_gene: NA; CDR3nt: TGTGCCAGCAGCCCGGAGGGGGGCTTGTACGAGCAGTACTTC; CDR3aa: CASSPEGGLYEQYF
abundance: once; v_gene: TRBV9; j_gene: TRBJ2-7; d_gene: NA; CDR3nt: TGTGCCAGCAGCTCCGGACTGGCCGAACCCTACGAGCAGTACTTC; CDR3aa: CASSSGLAEPYEQYF
abundance: NA; v_gene: TRBV5-4; j_gene: TRBJ1-2; d_gene: TRBD1; CDR3nt: TGTGCCAGCAGTAGGACAGGGGACTATGGCTACACCTTC; CDR3aa: CASSRTGDYGYTF
abundance: NA; v_gene: TRBV9; j_gene: TRBJ2-3; d_gene: TRBD2; CDR3nt: TGTGCCAGCAGCGTAGAAAGCGGGAGTACAGATACGCAGTATTTT; CDR3aa: CASSVESGSTDTQYF
abundance: NA; v_gene: TRBV5-1; j_gene: TRBJ2-7; d_gene: NA; CDR3nt: TGCGCCAGCAGAGAGGAGCCTTTGGGCGAGCAGTACTTC; CDR3aa: CASREEPLGEQYF
abundance: NA; v_gene: TRBV11-2; j_gene: TRBJ2-7; d_gene: TRBD2; CDR3nt: TGTGCCAGCAGCGGGGGACTAGCGGGTTCCTACGAGCAGTACTTC; CDR3aa: CASSGGLAGSYEQYF
abundance: NA; v_gene: TRBV11-2; j_gene: TRBJ2-1; d_gene: NA; CDR3nt: TGTGCCAGCAGCCCACCGGATAAGCCCCGGAATGAGCAGTTCTTC; CDR3aa: CASSPPDKPRNEQFF
abundance: NA; v_gene: TRBV13; j_gene: TRBJ2-3; d_gene: NA; CDR3nt: TGTGCCAGCAGCTTACTAACAGATACGCAGTATTTT; CDR3aa: CASSLLTDTQYF
abundance: NA; v_gene: TRBV11-2; j_gene: TRBJ2-1; d_gene: NA; CDR3nt: TGTGCCAGCAGCTTAGGGGCGGGATCGTGGAATGAGCAGTTCTTC; CDR3aa: CASSLGAGSWNEQFF
abundance: NA; v_gene: TRBV15; j_gene: TRBJ1-2; d_gene: NA; CDR3nt: TGTGCCACCAGCAGAGATAAGGGTAACTATGGCTACACCTTC; CDR3aa: CATSRDKGNYGYTF
abundance: few; v_gene: TRBV6-4; j_gene: TRBJ2-3; d_gene: NA; CDR3nt: TGTGCCAGCAGTGCTACGCAGGGCACAGATACGCAGTATTTT; CDR3aa: CASSATQGTDTQYF
abundance: NA; v_gene: TRBV6-5; j_gene: TRBJ2-7; d_gene: NA; CDR3nt: TGTGCCAGCCAAAGGGAACCGGGACGAGCCTACGAGCAGTACTTC; CDR3aa: CASQREPGRAYEQYF
abundance: NA; v_gene: TRBV7-2; j_gene: TRBJ2-2; d_gene: NA; CDR3nt: TGTGCCAGCAGCTTAGGGCACAGGGACAGGGAGCTGTTTTTT; CDR3aa: CASSLGHRDRELFF
abundance: few; v_gene: TRBV2; j_gene: TRBJ1-1; d_gene: TRBD1; CDR3nt: TGTGCCAGCAGCGGGGACAGGGGGAACACTGAAGCTTTCTTT; CDR3aa: CASSGDRGNTEAFF
abundance: few; v_gene: TRBV4-1; j_gene: TRBJ2-5; d_gene: NA; CDR3nt: TGCGCCAGCAGCCAAGGACTAATCAGGGAGACCCAGTACTTC; CDR3aa: CASSQGLIRETQYF
abundance: once; v_gene: TRBV10-3; j_gene: TRBJ2-3; d_gene: TRBD2; CDR3nt: TGTGCCATCAGTAGGACTAGCGGGCTTGTAGATACGCAGTATTTT; CDR3aa: CAISRTSGLVDTQYF
abundance: NA; v_gene: TRBV10-3; j_gene: TRBJ1-1; d_gene: NA; CDR3nt: TGTGCCATCAGAAATGGACAGCCCGAGTCTGAAGCTTTCTTT; CDR3aa: CAIRNGQPESEAFF
abundance: NA; v_gene: TRBV27; j_gene: TRBJ2-7; d_gene: NA; CDR3nt: TGTGCCAGCAGTTCAAGCCAGGGTCCCTACGAGCAGTACTTC; CDR3aa: CASSSSQGPYEQYF
abundance: NA; v_gene: TRBV3-1/TRBV3-2; j_gene: TRBJ1-2; d_gene: NA; CDR3nt: TGTGCCAGCAGCCAAAACGGGGCTAACTATGGCTACACCTTC; CDR3aa: CASSQNGANYGYTF
abundance: NA; v_gene: TRBV6-5; j_gene: TRBJ2-5; d_gene: TRBD2; CDR3nt: TGTGCCAGCAGGATTCAAAGGCTAGCGGAAGAGACCCAGTACTTC; CDR3aa: CASRIQRLAEETQYF
abundance: NA; v_gene: TRBV18; j_gene: TRBJ1-6; d_gene: TRBD1; CDR3nt: TGTGCCAGCTCACCAGGGACAGAAAATTCACCCCTCCACTTT; CDR3aa: CASSPGTENSPLHF
abundance: NA; v_gene: TRBV2; j_gene: TRBJ1-2; d_gene: TRBD1; CDR3nt: TGTGCCAGCAGTGTCGGACAGGGGGAAGACGGCTACACCTTC; CDR3aa: CASSVGQGEDGYTF
abundance: NA; v_gene: TRBV7-9; j_gene: TRBJ2-3; d_gene: NA; CDR3nt: TGTGCCAGCAGCTTAGACCGCACAGATACGCAGTATTTT; CDR3aa: CASSLDRTDTQYF
abundance: NA; v_gene: TRBV27; j_gene: TRBJ1-1; d_gene: NA; CDR3nt: TGTGCCAGCACCAGCCGGGAACAGGCCACTGAAGCTTTCTTT; CDR3aa: CASTSREQATEAFF
abundance: NA; v_gene: TRBV5-1; j_gene: TRBJ1-1; d_gene: TRBD1; CDR3nt: TGCGCCAGCAGTCAACAGGGGGGGAACACTGAAGCTTTCTTT; CDR3aa: CASSQQGGNTEAFF
abundance: NA; v_gene: TRBV29-1; j_gene: TRBJ1-2; d_gene: NA; CDR3nt: TGCAGCGTCCACTCTAACTATGGCTACACCTTC; CDR3aa: CSVHSNYGYTF
abundance: NA; v_gene: TRBV19; j_gene: TRBJ2-1; d_gene: NA; CDR3nt: TGTGCCAGTAGTCCGCCGGGACCCAATGAGCAGTTCTTC; CDR3aa: CASSPPGPNEQFF
abundance: NA; v_gene: TRBV3-1/TRBV3-2; j_gene: TRBJ2-3; d_gene: NA; CDR3nt: TGTGCCAGCAGCCAAGAATCCATCACAGATACGCAGTATTTT; CDR3aa: CASSQESITDTQYF
abundance: NA; v_gene: TRBV6-5; j_gene: TRBJ1-2; d_gene: NA; CDR3nt: TGTGCCAGCAGTAGTCTTCAGGTACTATATGGCTACACCTTC; CDR3aa: CASSSLQVLYGYTF
abundance: NA; v_gene: TRBV5-4; j_gene: TRBJ2-1; d_gene: TRBD2; CDR3nt: TGTGCCAGCAGCGTACTAGCGGGAACATACAATGAGCAGTTCTTC; CDR3aa: CASSVLAGTYNEQFF
abundance: NA; v_gene: TRBV29-1; j_gene: TRBJ2-1; d_gene: NA; CDR3nt: TGCAGCGACCGGACTGTGGAGCAGTTCTTC; CDR3aa: CSDRTVEQFF
abundance: NA; v_gene: TRBV6-2/TRBV6-3; j_gene: TRBJ2-7; d_gene: TRBD1; CDR3nt: TGTGCCAGCAGCCTACCCGGACAGGATTCCTACGAGCAGTACTTC; CDR3aa: CASSLPGQDSYEQYF
abundance: NA; v_gene: TRBV20-1; j_gene: TRBJ2-1; d_gene: NA; CDR3nt: TGCAGTGCGGAATCCGGGGCTGAGCAGTTCTTC; CDR3aa: CSAESGAEQFF
abundance: NA; v_gene: TRBV5-5; j_gene: TRBJ1-3; d_gene: NA; CDR3nt: TGTGCCAGCAGCTTTGTATGGGACACCGTCTCTGGAAACACCATATATTTT; CDR3aa: CASSFVWDTVSGNTIYF
abundance: NA; v_gene: TRBV6-1; j_gene: TRBJ2-3; d_gene: TRBD1; CDR3nt: TGTGCCAGCAGTGAAGGTCGGACAGGTGAGGGGTTTCATACGCAGTATTTT; CDR3aa: CASSEGRTGEGFHTQYF
abundance: few; v_gene: TRBV2; j_gene: TRBJ1-6; d_gene: TRBD1; CDR3nt: TGTGCCAGCAGAACCGACAGGGGTGTCAATTCACCCCTCCACTTT; CDR3aa: CASRTDRGVNSPLHF
abundance: NA; v_gene: TRBV18; j_gene: TRBJ2-6; d_gene: NA; CDR3nt: TGTGCCAGCTCACCGTCCCGGGACGACTCTGGGGCCAACGTCCTGACTTTC; CDR3aa: CASSPSRDDSGANVLTF
abundance: NA; v_gene: TRBV10-3; j_gene: TRBJ2-2; d_gene: TRBD2; CDR3nt: TGTGCCATCAGTGGTAGTGGGACTAGCGGGAGTACCGGGGAGCTGTTTTTT; CDR3aa: CAISGSGTSGSTGELFF
abundance: NA; v_gene: TRBV7-9; j_gene: TRBJ1-1; d_gene: NA; CDR3nt: TGTGCCAGCAGCCTACTGGTAGACACTGAAGCTTTCTTT; CDR3aa: CASSLLVDTEAFF
abundance: few; v_gene: TRBV5-4; j_gene: TRBJ1-2; d_gene: NA; CDR3nt: TGTGCCAGCAGCATCGGAGAGGCATTCTATGGCTACACCTTC; CDR3aa: CASSIGEAFYGYTF
abundance: few; v_gene: TRBV11-3; j_gene: TRBJ2-7; d_gene: NA; CDR3nt: TGTGCCAGCAGCCGAGGGGAGGCCGAGCAGTACTTC; CDR3aa: CASSRGEAEQYF
abundance: once; v_gene: TRBV7-6; j_gene: TRBJ2-2; d_gene: NA; CDR3nt: TGTGCCAGCAGCCAACAGATGACAGGCAACACCGGGGAGCTGTTTTTT; CDR3aa: CASSQQMTGNTGELFF
abundance: NA; v_gene: TRBV10-3; j_gene: TRBJ2-2; d_gene: NA; CDR3nt: TGTGCCATCAGTGAGAGGGGCTTGGACACCGGGGAGCTGTTTTTT; CDR3aa: CAISERGLDTGELFF
abundance: once; v_gene: TRBV19; j_gene: TRBJ2-7; d_gene: TRBD1; CDR3nt: TGTGCCAGTAGTATCAGGGGGCCACATTCCCTGAACGAGCAGTACTTC; CDR3aa: CASSIRGPHSLNEQYF
abundance: NA; v_gene: TRBV6-5; j_gene: TRBJ1-1; d_gene: NA; CDR3nt: TGTGCCAGCAGATGGACAAACACTGAAGCTTTCTTT; CDR3aa: CASRWTNTEAFF
abundance: NA; v_gene: TRBV4-1; j_gene: TRBJ2-5; d_gene: TRBD2; CDR3nt: TGCGCCAGCAGCCGGGGGGTAGCGGGAGCGGTAAGGGAGACCCAGTACTTC; CDR3aa: CASSRGVAGAVRETQYF
abundance: once; v_gene: TRBV6-5; j_gene: TRBJ1-3; d_gene: NA; CDR3nt: TGTGCCAGCAGAAGAGGCCACTCTGGAAACACCATATATTTT; CDR3aa: CASRRGHSGNTIYF